Each of the 30 T cell receptor beta chains below was sequenced from the same sample in a study of PD-1 blockade in classical Hodgkin lymphoma (dated by TCRdb to 2018 to 2020). Library prep was done by the immunoSEQ multiplex PCR assay. TCRdb took over this immuneACCESS table, retaining in-frame rearrangements with V and J assigned. Such tables are incomplete; in checked studies, under half of the missing clones stem from an unresolved V gene, and the remainder is unexplained. For this sample there are 35,000 to 45,000 clones; roughly 78% appear just once. Of the sample, approximately 3% is held by the ten largest clones. Interpreted using the paper, the time point label stands for: cycle 2 day 1 (C2D1) of nivolumab. Every trial patient had relapsed after autologous stem cell transplantation, and cohorts A, B and C differed in prior brentuximab vedotin exposure. The sequences come from peripheral blood mononuclear cells (PBMCs), collected before the second cycle of nivolumab. All receptors derive from a human donor with classical Hodgkin lymphoma.

The J gene is TRBJ1-1, the V gene TRBV20-1; D gene ambiguous. The CDR3 runs 11 residues. Looked up from germline, CDR1 is DFQATT and CDR2 is SNEGSKA (reference sequence). With 3 bases removed from V and 0 bases from J, the gap between germline ends came to 2 bases. As DNA, the CDR3 is TGCAGTGCTAGCCTGAACACTGAAGCTTTCTTT. Its translation is CSASLNTEAFF.

The chain uses TRBV7-9 and TRBJ2-4; D is possibly TRBD1 (5 bases). The CDR3 loop spans 13 amino acids. From germline, CDR1 is SEHNR and CDR2 FQNEAQ (reference sequence). The CDR3 region has the DNA TGTGCGCAGACAGCTATAGCCAAAAACATTCAGTACTTC. Translating it yields CAQTAIAKNIQYF. Using reference TRBV7-9 and TRBJ2-4 for the parts outside the CDR3, the full variable domain is DTGVSQNPRHKITKRGQNVTFRCDPISEHNRLYWYRQTLGQGPEFLTYFQNEAQLEKSRLLSDRFSAERPKGSFSTLEIQRTEQGDSAMYLCAQTAIAKNIQYFGAGTRLSVL.

The CDR3 protein is CASSKRDLSGTDTQYF. As DNA, the CDR3 is TGTGCCAGCAGCAAACGGGACCTCTCCGGGACAGATACGCAGTATTTT. This sequence joins TRBV13 and TRBJ2-3, with D possibly being TRBD1 or TRBD2 (5 bases each). In germline, CDR1 is PRHDT, CDR2 FYEKMQ (reference sequence). Trimming took off 5 bases at V and 3 bases at J, with 18 bases between the two ends. There are 16 residues in the CDR3.

V gene TRBV7-9 combines with J gene TRBJ1-5; TRBD1 matches at 11 bases. V was pared by 4 bases and J by 6 bases, with 5 bases of the junction left unmatched. This CDR3 contains 15 residues. Germline V gene lookup returns CDR1 SEHNR and CDR2 FQNEAQ (reference sequence). The CDR3 loop reads CASSSGQGGIQPQHF. CDR3 bases: TGTGCCAGCAGCTCGGGACAGGGGGGGATTCAGCCCCAGCATTTT. The full variable domain, with the rest looked up from reference TRBV7-9 and TRBJ1-5, is DTGVSQNPRHKITKRGQNVTFRCDPISEHNRLYWYRQTLGQGPEFLTYFQNEAQLEKSRLLSDRFSAERPKGSFSTLEIQRTEQGDSAMYLCASSSGQGGIQPQHFGDGTRLSIL.

This clone was seen a few times. The rearrangement uses TRBV28 and TRBJ2-7; possibly TRBD1 or TRBD2 for D (5 bases each). The length of the CDR3 is 13 residues. V was cut by 5 bases and J by 3 bases, with 11 bases left in between. The germline gives CDR1 MDHEN, CDR2 SYDVKM. The CDR3 DNA sequence: TGTGCCAGCAGTCAGGGACCTATCTACGAGCAGTACTTC. It is translated as CASSQGPIYEQYF. Full variable domain (rest looked up from reference TRBV28 and TRBJ2-7): DVKVTQSSRYLVKRTGEKVFLECVQDMDHENMFWYRQDPGLGLRLIYFSYDVKMKEKGDIPEGYSVSREKKERFSLILESASTNQTSMYLCASSQGPIYEQYFGPGTRLTVT.

The chain is built from TRBV28 and TRBJ1-5; TRBD1 is a possible D gene (5 bases). V dropped 7 bases and J dropped 2 bases, with 15 bases sitting between them. The CDR3 contains 15 residues. Germline V gene sequence: CDR1 MDHEN, CDR2 SYDVKM. The CDR3 region is CASTSEGLGNQPQHF. CDR3 DNA sequence: TGTGCCAGCACCAGCGAGGGGTTGGGCAATCAGCCCCAGCATTTT.

This chain joins TRBV14 and TRBJ2-3, with a possible D match to TRBD2 (7 bases). Germline loops: CDR1 SGHDN, CDR2 FVKESK. There are 17 residues in the CDR3. V dropped 3 bases and J dropped 2 bases, with 18 bases sitting between them. The CDR3 loop reads CASSQFRPGGSTDTQYF. In DNA, the CDR3 is TGTGCCAGCAGCCAGTTTCGCCCGGGGGGCTCCACAGATACGCAGTATTTT. The entire variable domain, with the rest obtained from reference TRBV14 and TRBJ2-3, is as follows: EAGVTQFPSHSVIEKGQTVTLRCDPISGHDNLYWYRRVMGKEIKFLLHFVKESKQDESGMPNNRFLAERTGGTYSTLKVQPAELEDSGVYFCASSQFRPGGSTDTQYFGPGTRLTVL.

The chain uses TRBV5-5 and TRBJ2-3; 12 bases are a match to TRBD2. This CDR3 comprises 17 residues. Germline assignment: CDR1 SGHKS and CDR2 YYEKEE (reference sequence). Germline trimming cut 0 bases from V and 1 base from J; bases unmatched to any gene: 3. The chain's CDR3 is CASSLAGLAGRTDTQYF. The DNA of the CDR3 is TGTGCCAGCAGCTTGGCGGGACTAGCGGGTCGCACAGATACGCAGTATTTT.

This clone was detected only a few times. The rearrangement uses TRBV7-9 and TRBJ2-3; 7 bases are a match to TRBD2. Germline lookup yields CDR1 SEHNR and CDR2 FQNEAQ (reference sequence). V shed 8 bases and J 0 bases; nucleotides not matched to a gene: 5. The CDR3 is made up of 14 amino acids. The CDR3 DNA sequence: TGTGCCAGCCCCTGGCGGGAGAGCACAGATACGCAGTATTTT. Protein sequence: CASPWRESTDTQYF.

The chain couples TRBV2 to TRBJ1-3; tentatively, D is TRBD1 (5 bases). The CDR3 runs 14 residues. Germline-derived CDR1 and CDR2 are SNHLY and FYNNEI. V lost 7 bases, J lost 0 bases, and 10 bases lay in between. CDR3 sequence: CASMSGFSGNTIYF. The DNA for the CDR3 is TGTGCCAGCATGTCAGGGTTCTCTGGAAACACCATATATTTT.

The chain has TRBV5-5 and TRBJ1-1; D is uncertain. The CDR3 totals 14 residues. V dropped 0 bases and J dropped 1 base, with 7 bases sitting between them. The germline V gene has CDR1 SGHKS and CDR2 YYEKEE (reference sequence). In nucleotides, the CDR3 is TGTGCCAGCAGCTTGGGACTTCAGAACACTGAAGCTTTCTTT. Residues: CASSLGLQNTEAFF. The whole variable domain, remainder taken from reference TRBV5-5 and TRBJ1-1, is DAGVTQSPTHLIKTRGQQVTLRCSPISGHKSVSWYQQVLGQGPQFIFQYYEKEERGRGNFPDRFSARQFPNYSSELNVNALLLGDSALYLCASSLGLQNTEAFFGQGTRLTVV.

The chain carries TRBV5-6 and TRBJ2-2; no clear D gene. Trimming stripped 2 bases from V and 7 bases from J, with 9 bases between. CDR3 length equals 13 residues. Germline loops: CDR1 SGHDT, CDR2 YYEEEE. Written as DNA, the CDR3 is TGTGCCAGCAGCTTTTATCAAGGCGGGGAGCTGTTTTTT. Residues: CASSFYQGGELFF. The complete variable domain, with remaining parts taken from reference TRBV5-6 and TRBJ2-2, reads DAGVTQSPTHLIKTRGQQVTLRCSPKSGHDTVSWYQQALGQGPQFIFQYYEEEERQRGNFPDRFSGHQFPNYSSELNVNALLLGDSALYLCASSFYQGGELFFGEGSRLTVL.

This chain connects TRBV16 to TRBJ2-3; 8 nucleotides align to TRBD2. After removal of 0 bases from V and 6 bases from J, the junction contained 8 bases not matched to a gene. CDR3 size: 16 residues. Germline V gene sequence: CDR1 KGHSY, CDR2 FQNENV. The chain's CDR3 is CASSQSDSGDFDTQYF. CDR3 bases: TGTGCCAGCAGCCAATCCGATAGCGGGGATTTTGATACGCAGTATTTT.

The rearrangement links TRBV7-2 to TRBJ1-1, with D possibly being TRBD1 (5 bases). Germline CDR1 and CDR2: SGHTA and FQGNSA. Trimming stripped 1 base from V and 0 bases from J, with 9 bases between. The CDR3 spans 15 residues. CDR3 region: CASSLVGALNTEAFF. The CDR3 region has the DNA TGTGCCAGCAGCTTAGTTGGGGCACTGAACACTGAAGCTTTCTTT.

The genes are TRBV25-1 and TRBJ2-7; TRBD2 matches at 8 bases. CDR3 size: 16 residues. Trimming removed 1 base from V and 5 bases from J; junction bases left unmatched: 10. Germline CDR1 reads MGHDK; CDR2 reads SYGVNS. This chain's CDR3 is CASSELFGGARDEQYF. CDR3 DNA: TGTGCCAGCAGTGAATTATTCGGGGGGGCGAGGGACGAGCAGTACTTC.

The chain carries TRBV30 and TRBJ1-1, with 8 bases aligning to TRBD1. V was clipped by 0 bases and J by 6 bases; unmatched bases: 3. The CDR3 contains 13 residues. Germline CDR1 is GTSNPN and CDR2 is SVGIG (reference sequence). The CDR3: CAWSVRQGSEAFF. The CDR3 DNA is TGTGCCTGGAGTGTACGACAGGGGTCTGAAGCTTTCTTT. Full variable domain (rest looked up from reference TRBV30 and TRBJ1-1): SQTIHQWPATLVQPVGSPLSLECTVEGTSNPNLYWYRQAAGRGLQLLFYSVGIGQISSEVPQNLSASRPQDRQFILSSKKLLLSDSGFYLCAWSVRQGSEAFFGQGTRLTVV.

V usage is TRBV19 and J usage is TRBJ1-1; 7 bases line up with TRBD1. V was pared by 2 bases and J by 1 base, with 4 bases of the junction left unmatched. CDR1 is LNHDA, CDR2 SQIVND, per germline (reference sequence). The CDR3 sequence is 15 residues long. The CDR3 region is CASSILGTENTEAFF. CDR3 bases: TGTGCCAGTAGTATATTAGGGACAGAGAACACTGAAGCTTTCTTT.

In its sample, this clone was seen a few times. The CDR3 region has the DNA TGTGCCAGCAGCTTAGGAGGGGATGGCTACACCTTC. It translates to CASSLGGDGYTF. V gene TRBV7-8 combines with J gene TRBJ1-2, with a possible D match to TRBD1 (5 bases). Germline assignment: CDR1 SGHVS and CDR2 FQNEAQ. V was shortened by 1 base and J by 6 bases, with 6 bases between the two germline ends. This CDR3 spans 12 amino acids.

This chain joins TRBV2 and TRBJ2-2; D is ambiguous. The V gene's germline CDR1 is SNHLY and CDR2 FYNNEI. Deletions cut 5 bases from V and 5 bases from J, with 21 bases between. The length of the CDR3 is 17 residues. CDR3 region: CASSSAWTTTQTGELFF. The DNA for the CDR3 is TGTGCCAGCAGTTCGGCGTGGACGACCACTCAGACCGGGGAGCTGTTTTTT. Full variable domain (remainder filled in from reference TRBV2 and TRBJ2-2): EPEVTQTPSHQVTQMGQEVILRCVPISNHLYFYWYRQILGQKVEFLVSFYNNEISEKSEIFDDQFSVERPDGSNFTLKIRSTKLEDSAMYFCASSSAWTTTQTGELFFGEGSRLTVL.

The chain uses TRBV11-1 and TRBJ1-4; D remains ambiguous. Germline lookup yields CDR1 SGHAT and CDR2 FQDESV (reference sequence). CDR3 size: 16 residues. V lost 5 bases, J lost 3 bases, and 16 bases lay in between. The CDR3 sequence is CASSPRGGGANEKLFF. The CDR3 DNA is TGTGCCAGCAGCCCACGAGGCGGTGGAGCTAATGAAAAACTGTTTTTT.

The chain links TRBV21-1 to TRBJ1-1; the listed D gene, TRBD1, was not tested against the DNA. TRBV21-1 is termed a pseudogene. The CDR3 runs to 11 residues. The CDR3 loop reads CARHPNTEAFF. The CDR3 DNA reads TGTGCCCGACACCCAAACACTGAAGCTTTCTTT.

The chain has TRBV13 and TRBJ2-5; D is perhaps TRBD2 (5 bases). The germline V and J ends were trimmed by 1 base and 5 bases, with 11 bases remaining between them. The germline CDR1 and CDR2 sequences are PRHDT and FYEKMQ (reference sequence). The CDR3 runs to 14 residues. The DNA for the CDR3 is TGTGCCAGCAGCTTAGCTCAAGGGAGCGAGACCCAGTACTTC. Translated: CASSLAQGSETQYF.

This chain joins TRBV14 and TRBJ2-2; D unclear. Trimming removed 4 bases from V and 3 bases from J, with 3 bases in between. The CDR3 consists of 12 residues. Germline loops: CDR1 SGHDN, CDR2 FVKESK. The CDR3 bases are TGTGCCAGCAGCCGCCACACCGGGGAGCTGTTTTTT. This sequence encodes CASSRHTGELFF.

Details on this clone: This sample includes further DNA sequences coding for the same CDR3. The chain carries TRBV6-6 and TRBJ2-7, with TRBD2 matching 10 bases. After removal of 0 bases from V and 2 bases from J, the junction contained 4 bases not matched to a gene. Germline V gives CDR1 MNHNY, CDR2 SVGAGI (reference sequence). The CDR3 length is 16 residues. CDR3 in amino acids: CASSYSRTSGAYEQYF. The CDR3 DNA is TGTGCCAGCAGTTACTCCCGGACTAGCGGAGCCTACGAGCAGTACTTC.

The chain is built from TRBV7-2 and TRBJ2-7, with 11 bases that match TRBD1. The CDR3 spans 14 residues. The trim removed 4 bases at V and 5 bases at J, leaving 4 bases unmatched. Germline CDR1 reads SGHTA; CDR2 reads FQGNSA. The CDR3 nucleotides are TGTGCCAGCAGCTGGGACAGGGGGATGAACGAGCAGTACTTC. Its protein product is CASSWDRGMNEQYF.

The DNA of the CDR3 is TGCAGCGTTTTAGACGGCTACGAGCAGTACTTC. It specifies CSVLDGYEQYF. The rearrangement links TRBV29-1 to TRBJ2-7; D remains unclear. The V end was cut by 5 bases, the J end by 3 bases, with 8 bases between. The germline CDR1 and CDR2 sequences are SQVTM and ANQGSEA. This CDR3 contains 11 residues.

This clone was detected only a few times. The chain links TRBV5-4 to TRBJ1-4; D uncertain. Germline CDR1 SGHNT, CDR2 YYREEE (reference sequence). Trimming took 0 bases from V and 0 from J, leaving 9 bases between them. The CDR3 contains 16 residues. CDR3 region: CASSLGHLATNEKLFF. CDR3 bases: TGTGCCAGCAGCTTGGGGCACCTTGCAACTAATGAAAAACTGTTTTTT.

This chain uses TRBV5-4 with TRBJ2-2; 12 nucleotides match TRBD2. V gave up 0 bases and J gave up 4 bases; unmatched junction bases: 4. The CDR3 totals 17 residues. Germline lookup yields CDR1 SGHNT and CDR2 YYREEE (reference sequence). CDR3 DNA: TGTGCCAGCAGCTTGGCCGGACTAGCGGGGAGCACCGGGGAGCTGTTTTTT. Its protein product is CASSLAGLAGSTGELFF.

The chain has TRBV27 and TRBJ2-7; 8 nucleotides align to TRBD2. This CDR3 comprises 14 residues. CDR1 is MNHEY, CDR2 SMNVEV, per germline (reference sequence). The V gene end was trimmed by 2 bases and the J gene end by 5 bases; junction bases not matched to a gene: 5. The chain's CDR3 is CASSLIAGTDEQYF. CDR3 sequence (DNA): TGTGCCAGCAGTTTAATAGCGGGAACGGACGAGCAGTACTTC.

In its sample, this clone is medium-sized. This chain links TRBV7-6 with TRBJ2-7, with D hard to call. The CDR3 runs to 13 residues. V was clipped by 1 base and J by 3 bases, with 7 bases between them. Germline V gene data show CDR1 as SGHVS and CDR2 as FNYEAQ. The CDR3 nucleotides read TGTGCCAGCAGCTTAGAGGGTTTCTACGAGCAGTACTTC. Translation: CASSLEGFYEQYF. Combining the CDR3 with reference TRBV7-6 and TRBJ2-7 gives the whole variable domain GAGVSQSPRYKVTKRGQDVALRCDPISGHVSLYWYRQALGQGPEFLTYFNYEAQQDKSGLPNDRFSAERPEGSISTLTIQRTEQRDSAMYRCASSLEGFYEQYFGPGTRLTVT.